A single sample is the source of the 32 T cell receptor beta chains below, sequenced in a study of CD8 T cells in ankylosing spondylitis. MiXCR, applied by TCRdb to the 5' RACE reads, yields one record per CDR3 protein. The sample includes over 200,000 distinct CDR3 sequences, roughly a tenth of them seen just once. Specimen: blood, either unsorted or a sorted T cell fraction (not recorded which). Receptor source: a male donor with ankylosing spondylitis or in good health (not recorded which).

The rearrangement uses TRBV20-1 and TRBJ2-1; D gene unclear. Per germline, CDR1 DFQATT and CDR2 SNEGSKA (reference sequence). This CDR3 region has 14 residues. V was clipped by 1 base and J by 6 bases, with 13 bases between them. CDR3 sequence reads: CSARVSLRINEQFF. Written as DNA, the CDR3 is TGCAGTGCTAGAGTTAGCCTTAGGATCAATGAGCAGTTCTTC.

This clonotype was detected many times. The chain is built from TRBV12-3 or TRBV12-4 and TRBJ1-1, with D possibly matching TRBD1 (6 bases). Trimming stripped 6 bases from V and 4 bases from J, with 15 bases between. This CDR3 is 14 amino acids long. The CDR3 bases are TGTGCCAGCAGCCAAGCTAGGGGGGGCACTGAAGCTTTCTTT. Translation: CASSQARGGTEAFF.

The chain links TRBV5-1 to TRBJ2-2; D tentatively reads TRBD1 or TRBD2 (5 bases each). The germline V and J ends were trimmed by 4 bases and 1 base, with 11 bases remaining between them. The CDR3 has 15 amino acids. Germline V gene lookup returns CDR1 SGHRS and CDR2 YFSETQ. Here the CDR3 reads CASSPRDGNTGELFF. DNA for the CDR3: TGCGCCAGCAGCCCGAGGGACGGGAACACCGGGGAGCTGTTTTTT.

This clonotype has a count of ten or more. The rearrangement joins TRBV18 to TRBJ1-2; 8 nucleotides line up with TRBD1. V gave up 2 bases and J gave up 2 bases; unmatched junction bases: 7. The CDR3 length is 16 residues. Germline V lookup: CDR1 KGHSH, CDR2 LQKENI. The CDR3 DNA reads TGTGCCAGCTCACCATTCGGACAGGGAGGAAACTATGGCTACACCTTC. It codes for CASSPFGQGGNYGYTF.

The V gene is TRBV2, the J gene TRBJ2-7; 7 nucleotides line up with TRBD1. There are 14 residues in the CDR3. After removal of 7 bases from V and 2 bases from J, the junction contained 8 bases not matched to a gene. Germline values: CDR1 SNHLY, CDR2 FYNNEI. CDR3 sequence: CASTEQGTTYEQYF. The CDR3 nucleotides read TGTGCCAGCACCGAACAGGGGACCACCTACGAGCAGTACTTC.

This sequence joins TRBV21-1 and TRBJ1-2; the DNA was not compared with TRBD1, the D call given in the table. TRBV21-1 is shown as a pseudogene. CDR3 size: 14 residues. CDR3 sequence (DNA): TGTGCCAGCAGTTACCAGGGGGTCCCCTATGGCTACACCTTC. Its protein product is CASSYQGVPYGYTF.

This clonotype showed up just a few times. The chain employs TRBV7-2 and TRBJ2-3; the match to TRBD2 covers 12 bases. CDR3 length equals 16 residues. Looked up from germline, CDR1 is SGHTA and CDR2 is FQGNSA. After removal of 4 bases from V and 5 bases from J, the junction contained 7 bases not matched to a gene. CDR3 loop: CASSSGLAGFRDTQYF. Written as DNA, the CDR3 is TGTGCCAGCAGCTCCGGACTAGCGGGGTTCAGAGATACGCAGTATTTT.

This clonotype was detected a few times. The V call is TRBV5-1, the J call TRBJ1-1; TRBD1 matches at 7 bases. The CDR3 is 14 amino acids. After removal of 2 bases from V and 3 bases from J, the junction contained 4 bases not matched to a gene. Germline V gene sequence: CDR1 SGHRS, CDR2 YFSETQ. CDR3 nucleotides: TGCGCCAGCAGCTTAGGGGACAGCTACACTGAAGCTTTCTTT. Translation gives CASSLGDSYTEAFF.

This clonotype was observed at least ten times. This chain connects TRBV14 to TRBJ2-5; 8 nucleotides agree with TRBD1. The CDR3 length is 16 residues. V shed 0 bases and J 3 bases; nucleotides not matched to a gene: 6. Germline CDR1 and CDR2: SGHDN and FVKESK. In DNA, the CDR3 is TGTGCCAGCAGCCAAGATCCAGGACAGGGAAAAGAGACCCAGTACTTC. Translation: CASSQDPGQGKETQYF.

This clonotype was observed many times. This chain links TRBV7-9 with TRBJ2-3; TRBD2 aligns across 7 bases. This CDR3 has 15 amino acids. Trimming cost V 6 bases and J 7 bases; bases outside gene matches: 13. Germline CDR1 reads SEHNR; CDR2 reads FQNEAQ (reference sequence). The CDR3 reads CASRRVLAGVNTQYF. CDR3 DNA sequence: TGTGCCAGCAGAAGAGTTCTTGCGGGGGTAAATACGCAGTATTTT.

This clonotype has ten or more counts. The rearrangement joins TRBV9 to TRBJ2-5, with TRBD2 identical over 10 bases. The CDR3 runs 15 residues. The V segment lost 6 bases and the J segment 7 bases; nucleotides outside the gene matches: 12. CDR1 SGDLS and CDR2 YYNGEE come from the germline V gene. The DNA for the CDR3 is TGTGCCAGCAACGGACTAGCGGAGCCCTCAGGGACCCAGTACTTC. This translates into CASNGLAEPSGTQYF.

This clonotype occurred many times. The chain has TRBV4-2 and TRBJ2-1, with D possibly called TRBD1 or TRBD2 (5 bases each). CDR1 LGHNA and CDR2 YNFKEQ come from the germline V gene. The CDR3 runs 15 residues. Trimming removed 0 bases from V and 4 bases from J, with 10 bases in between. Here the CDR3 DNA reads TGTGCCAGCAGCCAAGAGGGGGTGAGTTACAATGAGCAGTTCTTC. This sequence encodes CASSQEGVSYNEQFF.

This clonotype occurred many times. The chain links TRBV5-1 to TRBJ2-2, with D perhaps matching TRBD1 (5 bases). Germline CDR1 and CDR2: SGHRS and YFSETQ. Trimming took off 4 bases at V and 7 bases at J, with 11 bases between the two ends. The CDR3 has 13 residues. The CDR3 nucleotides read TGCGCCAGCAGCCAGGGTCCCGACGGGGAGCTGTTTTTT. Its protein is CASSQGPDGELFF.

This clonotype was found many times. CDR3 protein: CASSPGTSGQETQYF. CDR3 coding DNA: TGTGCCAGCAGCCCCGGGACTAGCGGCCAAGAGACCCAGTACTTC. The chain combines TRBV5-6 with TRBJ2-5; 11 bases line up with TRBD2. Germline CDR1 and CDR2: SGHDT and YYEEEE. Trimming at V came to 4 bases and at J to 1 base, leaving 3 bases not matched to a gene. The CDR3 contains 15 residues.

At least ten counts were recorded for this clonotype. This chain links TRBV11-2 with TRBJ2-2; D not resolved. Trimming pared 2 bases from V and 1 base from J, leaving 8 bases between. This CDR3 contains 15 residues. Per the germline V gene, CDR1 is SGHAT and CDR2 is FQNNGV. DNA for the CDR3: TGTGCCAGCAGCTTATTTACAGAGAACACCGGGGAGCTGTTTTTT. Translated: CASSLFTENTGELFF. Full variable domain (missing parts from reference TRBV11-2 and TRBJ2-2): EAGVAQSPRYKIIEKRQSVAFWCNPISGHATLYWYQQILGQGPKLLIQFQNNGVVDDSQLPKDRFSAERLKGVDSTLKIQPAKLEDSAVYLCASSLFTENTGELFFGEGSRLTVL.

This clonotype was counted a few times. V gene TRBV9 combines with J gene TRBJ2-3; 11 bases match TRBD2. Germline-derived CDR1 and CDR2 are SGDLS and YYNGEE. The CDR3 has 16 amino acids. V gave up 2 bases and J gave up 5 bases; unmatched junction bases: 7. The CDR3: CASSVALAGGEDTQYF. The CDR3, as DNA: TGTGCCAGCAGCGTTGCGTTAGCGGGGGGGGAAGATACGCAGTATTTT.

At least ten counts were recorded for this clonotype. The chain joins TRBV7-9 to TRBJ2-2; perhaps TRBD2 as D (6 bases). CDR1 is SEHNR, CDR2 FQNEAQ, per germline (reference sequence). The CDR3 has 15 residues. Trimming took off 5 bases at V and 6 bases at J, with 16 bases between the two ends. The CDR3 nucleotides are TGTGCCAGCAGCCATCGGGAGACCACCCCCGGGGAGCTGTTTTTT. Amino acids: CASSHRETTPGELFF.

In regard to this clonotype: This may arise from a read error, as a much more abundant clone is one base away. The chain is built from TRBV3-1 and TRBJ1-3; D not certain. V was clipped by 4 bases and J by 1 base, with 11 bases between them. Germline-derived CDR1 and CDR2 are LGHDT and YNNKEL (reference sequence). The CDR3 is 15 residues long. CDR3 residues: CASSPVIESGNTIYF. The CDR3 region has the DNA TGTGCCAGCAGCCCGGTCATCGAGTCTGGAAACACCATATATTTT.

The table lists this clonotype with many counts. The chain carries TRBV3-1 and TRBJ1-1; 11 bases are shared with TRBD1. The ends lost 10 bases at V and 2 bases at J; junction bases unmatched: 3. Germline CDR1 reads LGHDT; CDR2 reads YNNKEL (reference sequence). The CDR3 covers 13 residues. This chain's CDR3 is CATGQGANTEAFF. The CDR3 DNA reads TGTGCCACCGGACAGGGGGCCAACACTGAAGCTTTCTTT. The variable domain in full, with the rest retrieved from reference TRBV3-1 and TRBJ1-1, is DTAVSQTPKYLVTQMGNDKSIKCEQNLGHDTMYWYKQDSKKFLKIMFSYNNKELIINETVPNRFSPKSPDKAHLNLHINSLELGDSAVYFCATGQGANTEAFFGQGTRLTVV.

The V gene is TRBV7-6, the J gene TRBJ1-5; 8 bases agree with TRBD1. With the DNA end fitting TRBJ2-3 better, the J assignment may be wrong. The V gene's germline CDR1 is SGHVS and CDR2 FNYEAQ. This CDR3 has 14 residues. CDR3 DNA sequence: TGTGCCAGCAGCTTGCCAGGGGGCGATCAGCCCCAGTATTTT. Protein: CASSLPGGDQPQYF.

This clonotype was observed once. A much larger clone is a single base away; this may be a read error. The chain couples TRBV3-1 to TRBJ1-2, with D maybe TRBD1 (6 bases). From germline, CDR1 is LGHDT and CDR2 YNNKEL (reference sequence). The CDR3 runs 16 residues. CDR3 coding DNA: TGTGCCAGCAGCCTGTCTCAGGGGACGGCTAACTATGGCGACACCTTC. It translates to CASSLSQGTANYGDTF.

The chain joins TRBV9 to TRBJ2-3, with 8 bases fitting TRBD1. Germline assignment: CDR1 SGDLS and CDR2 YYNGEE. V gave up 2 bases and J gave up 3 bases; unmatched junction bases: 14. The CDR3 covers 18 residues. CDR3 in amino acids: CASSVTIQGEGGTDTQYF. The CDR3 DNA is TGTGCCAGCAGCGTTACGATACAGGGGGAAGGTGGTACAGATACGCAGTATTTT.

This clonotype was recorded a few times. CDR3 protein: CASSRTSGGAMADTQYF. In DNA form, the CDR3 reads TGTGCCAGCAGTCGGACTAGCGGGGGGGCCATGGCAGATACGCAGTATTTT. The chain couples TRBV12-3 or TRBV12-4 to TRBJ2-3, with TRBD2 matching 15 bases. CDR3 size: 17 residues. V shed 5 bases, J shed 4 bases, and the junction held 7 bases outside the gene matches.

Comment on this clonotype: Just one base apart from a much larger clone, this may be a read error. The chain employs TRBV5-1 and TRBJ2-5, with D perhaps matching TRBD1 (6 bases). The CDR3 extends over 16 amino acids. CDR1 and CDR2 (germline): SGHRS, YFSETQ. CDR3 coding DNA: TGCGCCAGCAGCTTGGCTGCAGGGGTCGGCCAAGAGACCCAGTCCTTC. Protein product: CASSLAAGVGQETQSF.

This clonotype has a count of ten or more. This chain connects TRBV5-1 to TRBJ2-3; TRBD1 matches at 7 bases. J gave up 3 bases and V 0 bases, and 1 base lay outside the gene matches. This CDR3 is built from 14 residues. Germline CDR1 is SGHRS and CDR2 is YFSETQ. In DNA form, the CDR3 reads TGCGCCAGCAGCTTGGACAGGGGAACAGATACGCAGTATTTT. Translating gives CASSLDRGTDTQYF.

This clonotype has a count of ten or more. The CDR3 region has the DNA TGTGCCACCAGTGACCTCCGACGGCCGCCACCGGGAAAACTGTTTTTT. Protein product: CATSDLRRPPPGKLFF. The chain couples TRBV24-1 to TRBJ1-4, with unresolved D. CDR3 length: 16 residues. Per the germline V gene, CDR1 is KGHDR and CDR2 is SFDVKD. Trimming took 4 bases from V and 10 from J, leaving 21 bases between them.

This clonotype was seen ten or more times. The chain recombines TRBV5-1 with TRBJ2-7; 7 bases fit TRBD2. V lost 4 bases to trimming and J lost 2 bases; unmatched junction nucleotides: 3. Germline loops: CDR1 SGHRS, CDR2 YFSETQ. The CDR3 extends over 13 amino acids. This chain's CDR3 is CASSTSEAYEQYF. CDR3 coding DNA: TGCGCCAGCAGCACTAGCGAAGCCTACGAGCAGTACTTC.

Many counts were recorded for this clonotype. The CDR3 loop is CASSVASGRDTQYF. The CDR3 nucleotides read TGTGCCAGCAGCGTAGCAAGCGGAAGAGATACGCAGTATTTT. The V call is TRBV9, the J call TRBJ2-3; D perhaps matches TRBD2 (5 bases). The CDR3 has 14 residues. The germline CDR1 and CDR2 sequences are SGDLS and YYNGEE. V lost 0 bases and J 5 bases, leaving 10 bases between the germline ends.

This clonotype was observed at least ten times. The chain combines TRBV29-1 with TRBJ2-7, with unresolved D. V lost 7 bases and J lost 2, with 12 bases in between. The V gene's germline CDR1 is SQVTM and CDR2 ANQGSEA. The CDR3 totals 12 residues. This CDR3 reads CSAGNTPYEQYF. The CDR3 nucleotides read TGCAGCGCTGGGAATACCCCCTACGAGCAGTACTTC.

The chain carries TRBV5-1 and TRBJ1-4; 7 nucleotides agree with TRBD1. J lost 6 bases, V lost 2 bases, and 4 bases had no gene match. CDR3 size: 14 residues. Germline loops: CDR1 SGHRS, CDR2 YFSETQ. CDR3 region: CASSFQGDDEKLFF. CDR3 nucleotide sequence: TGCGCCAGCAGCTTTCAGGGGGATGATGAAAAACTGTTTTTT.

On this clonotype itself: This may stem from a read error, because a much larger clone lies one nucleotide away. The chain combines TRBV20-1 with TRBJ1-1; D is possibly TRBD1 (5 bases). V was shortened by 5 bases and J by 11 bases, with 15 bases between the two germline ends. The germline V gene has CDR1 DFQATT and CDR2 SNEGSKA (reference sequence). The CDR3 sequence is 11 residues long. The CDR3 DNA is TGCAGTGCTTTCCAGGGTCGGGGGGCTTTCTTT. This gives the protein CSAFQGRGAFF.

At least ten counts were recorded for this clonotype. V gene TRBV7-2 combines with J gene TRBJ2-1, with unresolved D. Between the trimmed V and J ends, which lost 4 bases and 6 bases, there was a span of 4 bases. Germline-derived CDR1 and CDR2 are SGHTA and FQGNSA. The CDR3 extends over 11 amino acids. CDR3 DNA sequence: TGTGCCAGCAGCTCAGCCAATGAGCAGTTCTTC. The encoded protein is CASSSANEQFF.